These 25 T cell receptor beta chains came from one sample sequenced in a study of OX40 agonist ivuxolimab in advanced cancers. Sequencing was performed with immunoSEQ multiplex PCR; in TCRdb, only in-frame clones are kept and a portion is missing. The sample consists of approximately 58,000 clones, 80% to 90% of them appearing once. The sample here was CD4+ or CD8+ T cells sorted from blood, taken in a trial of the OX40 agonist ivuxolimab. These receptors were taken from an adult with an advanced solid tumor such as melanoma, head and neck, liver or kidney cancer.

The rearrangement uses TRBV25-1 and TRBJ1-1; D might be TRBD1 (5 bases). V was clipped by 5 bases and J by 11 bases, with 15 bases between them. The germline V gene has CDR1 MGHDK and CDR2 SYGVNS. The CDR3 has 12 residues. In DNA form, the CDR3 reads TGTGCCAGCAGTCAAGGGACGAATCGGGCTTTCTTT. It specifies CASSQGTNRAFF.

The V and J genes are TRBV14 and TRBJ2-3, with 7 nucleotides matching TRBD1. The CDR3 has 17 residues. The V gene end was trimmed by 4 bases and the J gene end by 3 bases; junction bases not matched to a gene: 13. The germline V gene has CDR1 SGHDN and CDR2 FVKESK. CDR3 protein: CASSPKWIQGPTDTQYF. Here the CDR3 DNA reads TGTGCCAGCAGCCCGAAGTGGATACAGGGGCCAACAGATACGCAGTATTTT.

The chain is built from TRBV4-2 and TRBJ2-3; the D gene is possibly TRBD2 (5 bases). The V end lost 7 bases, the J end lost 1 base, and 12 bases lay between the germline ends. Germline V gives CDR1 LGHNA, CDR2 YNFKEQ. CDR3 size: 14 residues. The CDR3 reads CASTVEAGTDTQYF. CDR3 bases: TGTGCCAGCACAGTAGAAGCGGGCACAGATACGCAGTATTTT.

J is TRBJ1-2 and V is TRBV2; no reliable D call. The ends were cut back, 4 bases at V and 1 base at J, with 13 bases in the middle. The CDR3 sequence is 15 residues long. CDR1 is SNHLY, CDR2 FYNNEI, per germline. The CDR3 protein is CASSGGQAFNYGYTF. The CDR3 nucleotides read TGTGCCAGCAGTGGAGGGCAGGCCTTTAACTATGGCTACACCTTC.

The chain joins TRBV30 to TRBJ1-2; D remains ambiguous. The V and J ends lost 4 bases and 8 bases respectively, with 17 bases between them. Germline assignment: CDR1 GTSNPN and CDR2 SVGIG (reference sequence). This CDR3 comprises 13 residues. The CDR3 region is CAWKIKTLEGYTF. The DNA for the CDR3 is TGTGCCTGGAAAATAAAGACGTTAGAGGGCTACACCTTC.

The chain recombines TRBV18 with TRBJ1-2; D perhaps matches TRBD1 (6 bases). Trimming took off 5 bases at V and 1 base at J, with 20 bases between the two ends. Germline loops: CDR1 KGHSH, CDR2 LQKENI. The length of the CDR3 is 17 residues. The CDR3 spells CASSSNPGGAINYGYTF. CDR3 nucleotide sequence: TGTGCCAGCTCATCTAACCCGGGGGGGGCCATTAACTATGGCTACACCTTC.

V gene TRBV6-1 combines with J gene TRBJ2-7; 15 bases are shared with TRBD2. The V segment lost 7 bases and the J segment 4 bases; nucleotides outside the gene matches: 5. CDR1 is MNHNS and CDR2 is SASEGT in the germline V gene. CDR3 length: 15 residues. DNA of the CDR3: TGTGCCAGCACCACAGGGACTAGCGGGGGGTACGAGCAGTACTTC. It translates to CASTTGTSGGYEQYF.

In nucleotides, the CDR3 is TGTGCCAGCAGTCCGGGACACTCCCAAGAGACCCAGTACTTC. Translating it yields CASSPGHSQETQYF. The chain is built from TRBV28 and TRBJ2-5; a possible D gene is TRBD1 (6 bases). This CDR3 has 14 residues. Germline lookup yields CDR1 MDHEN and CDR2 SYDVKM. V was shortened by 5 bases and J by 1 base, with 11 bases between the two germline ends.

This chain uses TRBV28 with TRBJ1-5, with 9 bases matching TRBD1. The CDR3 totals 14 residues. Germline V CDR1 and CDR2: MDHEN, SYDVKM. The J segment lost 4 bases and the V segment lost 5 bases, leaving 3 bases of the junction unmatched. The CDR3 loop is CASSTGTGNQPQHF. As DNA, the CDR3 is TGTGCCAGCAGTACCGGGACAGGGAATCAGCCCCAGCATTTT.

V is TRBV5-6 and J is TRBJ2-3; the match to TRBD2 covers 9 bases. Trimming removed 4 bases from V and 1 base from J; junction bases left unmatched: 4. Germline V gene sequence: CDR1 SGHDT, CDR2 YYEEEE. The CDR3 extends over 15 amino acids. CDR3 protein: CASSPLAGGTDTQYF. The CDR3 DNA is TGTGCCAGCAGCCCACTAGCGGGCGGCACAGATACGCAGTATTTT.

This clone turned up a few times. The chain joins TRBV6-5 to TRBJ1-2; 9 bases fit TRBD1. Germline V gene lookup returns CDR1 MNHEY and CDR2 SVGAGI. The CDR3 is made up of 13 amino acids. V dropped 6 bases and J dropped 8; count of bases not matched to a gene: 7. CDR3 region: CASSSDRGYGYTF. CDR3 bases: TGTGCCAGCAGCTCGGACAGGGGATACGGCTACACCTTC.

The chain links TRBV18 to TRBJ1-1; 8 nucleotides align to TRBD1. Looked up from germline, CDR1 is KGHSH and CDR2 is LQKENI. V was clipped by 4 bases and J by 5 bases; unmatched bases: 3. The CDR3 is made up of 13 amino acids. CDR3 sequence: CASSQQGGTEAFF. Here the CDR3 DNA reads TGTGCCAGCTCACAACAGGGGGGGACTGAAGCTTTCTTT.

The V and J genes are TRBV2 and TRBJ2-4; 9 bases match TRBD1. In germline, CDR1 is SNHLY, CDR2 FYNNEI. V gave up 5 bases and J gave up 8 bases; unmatched junction bases: 4. CDR3 length equals 13 residues. CDR3 DNA sequence: TGTGCCAGCAGTACAGGGGGCTTGGACATTCAGTACTTC. Amino acid sequence: CASSTGGLDIQYF.

The V gene is TRBV5-1, the J gene TRBJ1-3; D ambiguous. CDR3 length: 16 residues. From germline, CDR1 is SGHRS and CDR2 YFSETQ. Trimming took off 4 bases at V and 0 bases at J, with 14 bases between the two ends. This CDR3 reads CASSLGRPSSGNTIYF. The CDR3 DNA follows: TGCGCCAGCAGCCTGGGGAGGCCAAGCTCTGGAAACACCATATATTTT.

CDR3 sequence: CASSLGSYSNQPQHF. The CDR3 nucleotides read TGTGCCAGCAGCTTAGGCAGTTATAGCAATCAGCCCCAGCATTTT. This rearrangement joins TRBV7-2 to TRBJ1-5; D is unresolved. With 1 base removed from V and 0 bases from J, the gap between germline ends came to 7 bases. Germline lookup yields CDR1 SGHTA and CDR2 FQGNSA. The CDR3 sequence is 15 residues long.

There are a few counts of this clone. The chain has TRBV6-1 and TRBJ1-1; 8 bases are a match to TRBD1. Germline V gene sequence: CDR1 MNHNS, CDR2 SASEGT. The CDR3 is 13 residues long. V dropped 5 bases and J dropped 3; count of bases not matched to a gene: 2. CDR3 DNA sequence: TGTGCCAGCAGTAAGGACAGGGACACTGAAGCTTTCTTT. This codes for CASSKDRDTEAFF.

This chain links TRBV19 with TRBJ2-7, with D possibly being TRBD1 or TRBD2 (5 bases each). The CDR3 length is 17 residues. With 5 bases removed from V and 2 bases from J, the gap between germline ends came to 22 bases. Germline CDR1 reads LNHDA; CDR2 reads SQIVND (reference sequence). In DNA form, the CDR3 reads TGTGCCAGTAGTCCCGAGGGGACGGGGCTGGGGACCTACGAGCAGTACTTC. Encoded protein: CASSPEGTGLGTYEQYF.

V gene TRBV7-9 combines with J gene TRBJ2-3; TRBD1 matches 11 bases. This CDR3 is 16 amino acids long. Germline lookup yields CDR1 SEHNR and CDR2 FQNEAQ (reference sequence). V lost 1 base to trimming and J lost 4 bases; unmatched junction nucleotides: 4. The CDR3 reads CASSLVPGQGADTQYF. In nucleotides, the CDR3 is TGTGCCAGCAGCTTAGTCCCGGGACAGGGGGCAGATACGCAGTATTTT.

In this sample, this clone turned up a few times. The rearrangement uses TRBV6-6 and TRBJ2-4, with 10 bases fitting TRBD1. Germline CDR1 and CDR2: MNHNY and SVGAGI (reference sequence). The trim removed 7 bases at V and 7 bases at J, leaving 10 bases unmatched. The CDR3 contains 15 residues. CDR3: CASNSPGQGTNIQYF. In nucleotides, the CDR3 is TGTGCCAGCAACTCACCGGGACAGGGGACGAACATTCAGTACTTC.

The chain uses TRBV29-1 and TRBJ2-7; 8 bases are shared with TRBD1. Germline V gene sequence: CDR1 SQVTM, CDR2 ANQGSEA. The CDR3 spans 12 residues. J lost 7 bases, V lost 4 bases, and 6 bases had no gene match. In DNA, the CDR3 is TGCAGCGTTGGGACAGGGTTTGATGAGCAGTACTTC. This translates into CSVGTGFDEQYF.

V and J are TRBV7-2 and TRBJ2-5; D might be TRBD1 (6 bases). CDR3 length equals 14 residues. Germline lookup yields CDR1 SGHTA and CDR2 FQGNSA. V lost 1 base and J 2 bases, leaving 8 bases between the germline ends. The CDR3 region is CASSLGGLQETQYF. DNA for the CDR3: TGTGCCAGCAGCTTAGGGGGGCTTCAAGAGACCCAGTACTTC.

This clone occurred once. The chain carries TRBV27 and TRBJ1-5; D call uncertain. Germline V gene sequence: CDR1 MNHEY, CDR2 SMNVEV (reference sequence). With 1 base removed from V and 4 bases from J, the gap between germline ends came to 5 bases. The CDR3 is 13 amino acids. Here the CDR3 DNA reads TGTGCCAGCAGTTTATTCGGGAATCAGCCCCAGCATTTT. Protein sequence: CASSLFGNQPQHF.

This clone was observed a handful of times. V gene TRBV30 combines with J gene TRBJ1-2; TRBD1 matches at 7 bases. The germline V gene encodes CDR1 GTSNPN and CDR2 SVGIG (reference sequence). The J segment lost 4 bases and the V segment lost 1 base, leaving 9 bases of the junction unmatched. The CDR3 covers 15 residues. In nucleotides, the CDR3 is TGTGCCTGGAGTGCCGCAGGGGGAAGTGTCTATGGCTACACCTTC. Translating it yields CAWSAAGGSVYGYTF.

The gene calls are TRBV10-3 and TRBJ1-2, with 7 bases lining up with TRBD1. This CDR3 is 12 amino acids long. Germline lookup yields CDR1 ENHRY and CDR2 SYGVKD. The V and J ends lost 6 bases and 8 bases, in that order; junction bases with no gene match: 6. CDR3 in amino acids: CAISADRAGYTF. CDR3 nucleotide sequence: TGTGCCATCAGCGCCGACAGGGCCGGCTACACCTTC.

The chain has TRBV28 and TRBJ1-1, with TRBD1 as a possible D gene (5 bases). The CDR3 extends over 15 amino acids. Trimming pared 8 bases from V and 4 bases from J, leaving 20 bases between. Germline-derived CDR1 and CDR2 are MDHEN and SYDVKM. CDR3 residues: CASFGAASSGTEAFF. For the CDR3, the DNA is TGTGCCAGCTTCGGGGCCGCCTCGTCCGGCACTGAAGCTTTCTTT.